Below, 29 T cell receptor gamma chains from the same sample are listed, as sequenced in a study of gamma-delta chains in newborns, infants, children. TCRdb called clones from the reads again using CATT. The sample has over 150 gamma-chain clones, 3.5% to 4.5% seen once. The source material was blood. Receptor source: a child who was a newborn, infant or young child, either healthy, febrile or measles-vaccinated (not recorded which).

This clone occurred a few times. The protein given by TCRdb reflects a much larger clone and differs at residue 5 from this DNA's translation, likely from a read error; the protein shown is the DNA's translation. This specimen includes other DNA sequences encoding the same CDR3. This sequence joins TRGV9 and TRGJP. TCRdb records no J gene; here it was assigned by comparing the DNA to germline. CDR3 length equals 16 residues. Germline V lookup: CDR1 GITISATS, CDR2 ISYDGTV (reference sequence). V lost 5 bases, J lost 4 bases, and 5 bases stayed unmatched. CDR3 bases: TGTGCCTTGTGGGGGTCTCAAGAGTTGGGCAAAAAAATCAAGGTATTT. Translated, it gives CALWGSQELGKKIKVF.

There are a few counts of this clone. The protein that TCRdb holds for this DNA derives from a much larger clone and differs from the translated DNA at residue 9, which likely indicates a read error; the protein shown here is translated from the DNA. The V and J genes are TRGV9 and TRGJP. TCRdb lists no J gene, so it was determined here by aligning the DNA to germline. CDR1 and CDR2 (germline): GITISATS, ISYDGTV (reference sequence). The CDR3 is made up of 16 amino acids. Here the CDR3 reads CALWEVRESGKKIKVF. The CDR3 nucleotides read TGTGCCTTGTGGGAGGTGAGGGAGTCGGGCAAAAAAATCAAGGTATTT.

This clone is labeled as hyperexpanded. The junction and the germline gene differ at one end; a read error may be behind it. V usage is TRGV9 and J usage is TRGJP. The J gene is absent in TCRdb and was assigned here via DNA matching to germline. The germline V gene encodes CDR1 GITISATS and CDR2 ISYDGTV (reference sequence). This CDR3 has 16 residues. This CDR3 is CALWEVKELCKKIKVF. The CDR3 DNA reads TGTGCCTTGTGGGAGGTGAAAGAGTTGTGCAAAAAAATCAAGGTATTT.

In this sample, this clone is hyperexpanded (1% or more). The gene calls are TRGV3 and TRGJ1 or TRGJ2. TCRdb offers no J gene call, so here the DNA was matched to germline to obtain one. The CDR3 length is 11 residues. Germline V gives CDR1 VTNTFY, CDR2 YDVSTARD (reference sequence). Germline trimming cut 0 bases from V and 12 bases from J; bases unmatched to any gene: 5. In nucleotides, the CDR3 is TGTGCCACCTGGGACAGGCTGGGGAAACTCTTT. The encoded protein is CATWDRLGKLF.

Only a few counts were recorded for this clone. It differs at one base from a far larger clone, so likely a read error. The J segment was not called; the V segment is TRGV9. The germline V gene has CDR1 GITISATS and CDR2 ISYDGTV (reference sequence). CDR3 length equals 15 residues. As DNA, the CDR3 is TGTGCCTTGTGGGAGGTGGAGTTGGGCAAAAAAATCAAAGTATTT. As protein: CALWEVELGKKIKVF.

This clone was picked up a small number of times. A read error likely explains why the TCRdb protein, taken from a much larger clone, differs from this DNA's translation at residue 4; the protein shown is translated from the DNA. This chain joins TRGV9 and TRGJP. Matching the DNA to germline supplied the J gene, which TCRdb does not give. The CDR3 is 15 amino acids. CDR1 is GITISATS and CDR2 is ISYDGTV in the germline V gene (reference sequence). CDR3 coding DNA: TGTGCCTTGCGGGAGAGAGGGTTGGGCAAAAAAATCAAGGTATTT. It encodes CALRERGLGKKIKVF.

Turning to this clone: A far larger clone differs by one base, so this is likely a read error. The same CDR3 arises from other DNA sequences in this sample as well. The V call is TRGV9, the J call TRGJP. As TCRdb names no J gene, one was assigned here on the basis of a DNA match to germline. CDR1 and CDR2 (germline): GITISATS, ISYDGTV (reference sequence). The CDR3 extends over 17 amino acids. DNA for the CDR3: TGCGCCTTGTGGGAGAGCCATCAAGAGTTGGGCAAAAAAATCAAGGTATTT. Translation gives CALWESHQELGKKIKVF.

This clone was detected a few times. This likely reflects a read error, since a far larger clone is one base away. CDR3: CATWGFDYKKLF. In DNA form, the CDR3 reads TGCGCCACCTGGGGATTTGATTATAAGAAACTCTTT. The genes are TRGV4 and TRGJ1 or TRGJ2. Germline matching of the DNA provided the J gene here, since TCRdb leaves it blank. Per the germline V gene, CDR1 is EGSTGY and CDR2 is YDSYTSSV. The length of the CDR3 is 12 residues.

A remark on this clone: With a far larger clone one base away, a read error is the likely cause. This same CDR3 is encoded by further DNA sequences in the sample. No J gene was called, and the V gene is TRGV8. There are 16 residues in the CDR3. CDR1 and CDR2 from the germline V gene are VENAVY and YDSYNSRV. The CDR3 DNA reads TGTGCCACCTGGGATAGGCCGCCTACGAATTATTATAAGAAACTCTTC. It is translated as CATWDRPPTNYYKKLF.

This clone was detected a few times. It is likely a read error: a sequence one base away is far more abundant. J is TRGJP and V is TRGV9. The J gene, left out of TCRdb, was set here by checking the DNA against germline. Germline CDR1 is GITISATS and CDR2 is ISYDGTV (reference sequence). The ends lost 3 bases at V and 4 bases at J; junction bases unmatched: 3. This CDR3 is built from 16 residues. CDR3 residues: CALWESQELGKKIKVF. The CDR3 DNA follows: TGTGCCTTGTGGGAGTCCCAAGAGTTGGGCAAAAAAATCAAGGTATTT.

A few counts support this clone. A far larger clone is just one base off, so this is likely a read error. Other DNA sequences in the same sample also yield this CDR3. V usage is TRGV9 and J usage is TRGJP. TCRdb lists no J gene, so it was determined here by aligning the DNA to germline. The germline CDR1 and CDR2 sequences are GITISATS and ISYDGTV (reference sequence). The CDR3 is 16 amino acids. The CDR3: CALWEVGELGKKIKVF. In DNA, the CDR3 is TGCGCCTTGTGGGAGGTTGGAGAGTTGGGCAAAAAAATCAAGGTATTT.

Worth noting for this clone: This likely came from a read error, as a far larger clone is one base away. Other DNA sequences from this sample encode an identical CDR3 as well. V is TRGV9 and J is TRGJP. The J gene was not available in TCRdb and was assigned here by matching the DNA to germline segments. Germline assignment: CDR1 GITISATS and CDR2 ISYDGTV (reference sequence). With V trimmed by 4 bases and J by 8 bases, 17 bases remained unmatched. This CDR3 region has 19 residues. In DNA, the CDR3 is TGTGCCTTGTGGGAAGTGCAGCATGGGGTAAAGTTGGGCAAAAAAATCAAGGTATTT. Its protein is CALWEVQHGVKLGKKIKVF.

This clone has more than one count but fewer than ten. It differs at one base from a far larger clone, so likely a read error. The sample has other DNA sequences that encode this CDR3 too. V usage is TRGV9 and J usage is TRGJP. Assignment of the J gene here rests on matching the DNA to germline, because TCRdb gives none. There are 16 residues in the CDR3. Germline V gene lookup returns CDR1 GITISATS and CDR2 ISYDGTV (reference sequence). The CDR3 region is CALWEVLGLGKKIKVF. The DNA of the CDR3 is TGCGCCTTGTGGGAGGTGCTCGGGTTGGGCAAAAAAATCAAGGTATTT.

On this clone itself: The protein TCRdb gives is from a much larger clone and does not agree with this DNA's translation at residue 8, likely a read error; the protein shown here comes from the DNA. The rearrangement joins TRGV9 to TRGJP. TCRdb records no J gene; here it was assigned by comparing the DNA to germline. CDR3 length: 16 residues. J lost 9 bases, V lost 0 bases, and 5 bases had no gene match. Germline values: CDR1 GITISATS, CDR2 ISYDGTV (reference sequence). The CDR3 nucleotides read TGTGCCTTGTGGGAGGTGCTCAGGTTGGGCAAAAAAATCAAGGTATTT. As protein: CALWEVLRLGKKIKVF.

This clone was seen only a few times. The V gene is TRGV9; the J gene was not called. The CDR3 is 16 residues long. Germline V gene lookup returns CDR1 GITISATS and CDR2 ISYDGTV (reference sequence). The CDR3 region is CALWEVKEVGKKIKVF. The DNA of the CDR3 is TGTGCCTTGTGGGAGGTAAAAGAGGTGGGCAAAAAAATAAAGGTATTT.

This clone is hyperexpanded (1% or more) within its sample. J is TRGJP and V is TRGV9. Here the J gene came from matching the DNA to germline, since TCRdb omits it. From germline, CDR1 is GITISATS and CDR2 ISYDGTV (reference sequence). CDR3 length equals 16 residues. The V segment lost 2 bases and the J segment 8 bases; nucleotides outside the gene matches: 6. This CDR3 reads CALWEALQLGKKIKVF. The CDR3 coding sequence is TGTGCCTTGTGGGAGGCCCTCCAGTTGGGCAAAAAAATCAAGGTATTT.

This clone is hyperexpanded (1% or more) within its sample. The chain links TRGV9 to TRGJP. TCRdb gives no J gene; it was assigned here by matching the DNA to germline. The CDR3 extends over 16 amino acids. The V segment lost 0 bases and the J segment 7 bases; nucleotides outside the gene matches: 3. The germline gives CDR1 GITISATS, CDR2 ISYDGTV (reference sequence). The CDR3 DNA is TGTGCCTTGTGGGAGGTGAGGGAGTTGGGCAAAAAAATCAAGGTATTT. Its protein product is CALWEVRELGKKIKVF.

This clone showed up just a few times. TCRdb attributes to this sequence the protein of a much larger clone, which differs from the DNA translation at residue 4; a read error is likely, and the protein displayed is translated from the DNA. This rearrangement joins TRGV9 to TRGJP. The J gene, missing from TCRdb, was assigned here through DNA to germline matching. Germline V CDR1 and CDR2: GITISATS, ISYDGTV (reference sequence). This CDR3 comprises 16 residues. Written as DNA, the CDR3 is TGTGCCTTGAGGGAGGTTGGAGAGTTGGGCAAAAAAATCAAGGTATTT. Protein: CALREVGELGKKIKVF.

Notes on this clone: TCRdb's protein for this DNA is that of a much larger clone and differs from the translation at residue 2, likely a read error; the protein shown is the DNA translation. The chain recombines TRGV9 with TRGJP. TCRdb offers no J gene call, so here the DNA was matched to germline to obtain one. CDR1 and CDR2 from the germline V gene are GITISATS and ISYDGTV (reference sequence). The CDR3 is made up of 16 amino acids. The CDR3, as DNA: TGTACCTTGTGGGAGGCCCTCCAGTTGGGCAAAAAAATCAAGGTATTT. This codes for CTLWEALQLGKKIKVF.

This clone is deemed medium-sized. This sequence is one base from a far larger clone and is likely a read error. The identical CDR3 is also encoded by other nucleotide sequences in the sample. The J gene is TRGJP, the V gene TRGV9. TCRdb gives no J gene; it was assigned here by matching the DNA to germline. In germline, CDR1 is GITISATS, CDR2 ISYDGTV (reference sequence). The CDR3 runs 16 residues. The DNA of the CDR3 is TGTGCCTTGTGGGAGGTGCAAGAGCTGGGCAAAAAAATCAAGGTATTT. Translating gives CALWEVQELGKKIKVF.

By share, this clone counts as hyperexpanded. The rearrangement joins TRGV9 to TRGJP. V shed 0 bases and J 4 bases; nucleotides not matched to a gene: 0. The CDR3 length is 16 residues. The germline V gene encodes CDR1 GITISATS and CDR2 ISYDGTV (reference sequence). CDR3: CALWEVQELGKKIKVF. Here the CDR3 DNA reads TGTGCCTTGTGGGAGGTGCAAGAGTTGGGCAAAAAAATCAAGGTATTT.

Details on this clone: The protein given by TCRdb reflects a much larger clone and differs at residue 7 from this DNA's translation, likely from a read error; the protein shown is the DNA's translation. The CDR3 DNA follows: TGTGCCACCTGGGCCCATCATAAGAAACTCTTT. This gives the protein CATWAHHKKLF. The chain is built from TRGV3 and TRGJ1 or TRGJ2. No J gene is reported in TCRdb; it was inferred here by comparing the DNA with germline. V lost 5 bases, J lost 8 bases, and 6 bases stayed unmatched. The CDR3 consists of 11 residues. In germline, CDR1 is VTNTFY, CDR2 YDVSTARD (reference sequence).

Remarks on this clone: It is unclear where the CDR3 begins or ends on the DNA, so no DNA is shown, and the CDR3 is as TCRdb lists it. A V gene of TRGV9 was called, but no J gene was assigned. Including both end residues, the CDR3 is 24 amino acids long. Germline assignment: CDR1 GITISATS and CDR2 ISYDGTV (reference sequence). The CDR3: CACDTWGSSWDTRQMFFGTGIKLF.

This clone is labeled as hyperexpanded. The rearrangement joins TRGV4 to TRGJ1 or TRGJ2. CDR3 length: 12 amino acids. Germline CDR1 is EGSTGY and CDR2 is YDSYTSSV. J lost 5 bases, V lost 5 bases, and 6 bases had no gene match. CDR3 sequence (DNA): TGTGCCACCTGGGGATTTGATTATAAGAAACTCTTT. Protein: CATWGFDYKKLF.

Notes on this clone: A read error likely explains why the TCRdb protein, taken from a much larger clone, differs from this DNA's translation at residue 9; the protein shown is translated from the DNA. The rearrangement joins TRGV9 to TRGJP. Here the J gene came from matching the DNA to germline, since TCRdb omits it. The ends lost 0 bases at V and 12 bases at J; junction bases unmatched: 8. The germline CDR1 and CDR2 sequences are GITISATS and ISYDGTV (reference sequence). This CDR3 has 16 amino acids. CDR3 DNA sequence: TGTGCCTTGTGGGAGGTGCTCGGGTCGGGCAAAAAAATCAAGGTATTT. It is translated as CALWEVLGSGKKIKVF.

In the case of this clone: The translation of this DNA and the TCRdb protein of a much larger clone differ at residue 3, probably owing to a read error; the protein shown here is translated from the DNA. The J gene is TRGJ1 or TRGJ2, the V gene TRGV3. No J gene was available from TCRdb, and it was assigned here by a germline match of the DNA. The CDR3 length is 11 residues. Germline V gene data show CDR1 as VTNTFY and CDR2 as YDVSTARD (reference sequence). The CDR3 bases are TGTGCCATCTGGGACAGGCTGGGGAAACTCTTT. Translated, it gives CAIWDRLGKLF.

By share, this clone counts as medium-sized. It may be a read error: a sequence one base away is much more abundant. The chain uses TRGV4 and TRGJ1 or TRGJ2. TCRdb carries no J gene annotation; the J gene was assigned here by matching the DNA with germline. The CDR3 contains 13 residues. Germline V gene sequence: CDR1 EGSTGY, CDR2 YDSYTSSV. Written as DNA, the CDR3 is TGTGCCACCTGGGGTGGGTTTTATTATAAGAAACTCTTT. It codes for CATWGGFYYKKLF.

As regards this clone: TCRdb's protein for this DNA is that of a much larger clone and differs from the translation at residue 4, likely a read error; the protein shown is the DNA translation. The chain employs TRGV9 and TRGJP. Matching the DNA to germline supplied the J gene, which TCRdb does not give. The CDR3 is made up of 16 amino acids. In germline, CDR1 is GITISATS, CDR2 ISYDGTV (reference sequence). DNA of the CDR3: TGTGCCTTGCGGGAGGCCCTCCAGTTGGGCAAAAAAATCAAGGTATTT. It yields the protein CALREALQLGKKIKVF.

With regard to this clone: The protein that TCRdb holds for this DNA derives from a much larger clone and differs from the translated DNA at residue 14, which likely indicates a read error; the protein shown here is translated from the DNA. The V gene call reads TRGV9; no J gene was called. The CDR3 is 16 residues long. CDR1 and CDR2 (germline): GITISATS, ISYDGTV (reference sequence). In DNA, the CDR3 is TGTGCCTTGTGGGAGGTGCCGGAGTTAGGCAAAAAAATCAGGGTATTT. It translates to CALWEVPELGKKIRVF.